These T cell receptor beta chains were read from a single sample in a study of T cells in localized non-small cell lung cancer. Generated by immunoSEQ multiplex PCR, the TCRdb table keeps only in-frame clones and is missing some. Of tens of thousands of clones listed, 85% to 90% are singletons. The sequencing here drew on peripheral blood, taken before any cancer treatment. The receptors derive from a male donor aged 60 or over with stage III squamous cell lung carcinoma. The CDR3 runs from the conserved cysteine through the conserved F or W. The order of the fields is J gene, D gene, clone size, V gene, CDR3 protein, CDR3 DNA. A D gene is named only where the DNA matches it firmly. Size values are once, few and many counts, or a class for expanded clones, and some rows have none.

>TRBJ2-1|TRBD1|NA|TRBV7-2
CASSLALGTAYNEQFF
TGTGCCAGCAGCTTAGCGCTGGGGACAGCGTACAATGAGCAGTTCTTC
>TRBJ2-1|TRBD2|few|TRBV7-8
CASSLSGTSFDEQFF
TGTGCCAGCAGCTTGTCCGGGACTAGCTTCGATGAGCAGTTCTTC
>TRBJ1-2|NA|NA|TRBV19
CASSTRAETTGYTF
TGTGCCAGTAGTACTCGAGCCGAAACCACGGGCTACACCTTC
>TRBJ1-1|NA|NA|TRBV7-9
CASSNLRGGPETEAFF
TGTGCCAGCAGCAATTTGAGGGGGGGACCTGAGACTGAAGCTTTCTTT
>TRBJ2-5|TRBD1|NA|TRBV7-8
CASSSRQGAGETQYF
TGTGCCAGCAGCTCTAGACAGGGGGCTGGCGAGACCCAGTACTTC
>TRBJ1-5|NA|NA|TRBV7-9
CASSVSGNQPQHF
TGTGCCAGCAGCGTTAGTGGCAATCAGCCCCAGCATTTT
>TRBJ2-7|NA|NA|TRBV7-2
CASSSQGYEQYF
TGTGCCAGCAGTTCTCAGGGGTACGAGCAGTACTTC
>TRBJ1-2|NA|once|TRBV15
CATSRDRNYGYTF
TGTGCCACCAGCAGAGACAGAAACTATGGCTACACCTTC
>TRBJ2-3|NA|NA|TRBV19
CASSITPLNTQYF
TGTGCCAGTAGTATCACCCCACTGAATACGCAGTATTTT
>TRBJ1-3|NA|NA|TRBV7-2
CASSTRDLSSGNTIYF
TGTGCCAGCAGCACCCGGGACTTGAGCTCTGGAAACACCATATATTTT
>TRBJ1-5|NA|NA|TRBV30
CAWRDSPNQPQHF
TGTGCCTGGAGAGACAGCCCAAATCAGCCCCAGCATTTT
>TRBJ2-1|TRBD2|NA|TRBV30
CAWSRLAASYNEQFF
TGTGCCTGGAGTAGGCTAGCGGCCTCCTACAATGAGCAGTTCTTC
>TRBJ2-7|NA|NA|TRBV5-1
CASSSGHRGFYEQYF
TGCGCCAGCAGCTCCGGACATCGAGGTTTTTACGAGCAGTACTTC
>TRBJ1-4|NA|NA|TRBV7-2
CASSLAGHQNEKLFF
TGTGCCAGCAGCTTAGCAGGCCACCAGAATGAAAAACTGTTTTTT
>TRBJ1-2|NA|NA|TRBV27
CASSFYYTNQDPYGYTF
TGTGCCAGCAGTTTTTATTACACGAACCAGGACCCCTATGGCTACACCTTC
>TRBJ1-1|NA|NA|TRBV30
CAWRQLNTEAFF
TGTGCCTGGAGGCAGTTGAACACTGAAGCTTTCTTT
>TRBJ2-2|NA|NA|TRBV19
CASSERTGIAGELFF
TGTGCCAGTAGTGAAAGAACAGGGATCGCCGGGGAGCTGTTTTTT
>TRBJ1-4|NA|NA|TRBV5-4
CASSFEGNEKLFF
TGTGCCAGCAGCTTCGAGGGGAATGAAAAACTGTTTTTT
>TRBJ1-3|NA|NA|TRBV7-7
CASSPAGNGNTIYF
TGTGCTAGCAGCCCCGCCGGGAATGGAAACACCATATATTTT
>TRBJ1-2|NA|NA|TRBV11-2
CASSSLRRTANYGYTF
TGTGCCAGCAGCTCTCTTAGGAGAACAGCTAACTATGGCTACACCTTC
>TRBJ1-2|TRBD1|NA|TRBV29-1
CSASGTGVYGYTF
TGCAGCGCTTCCGGGACAGGGGTCTATGGCTACACCTTC
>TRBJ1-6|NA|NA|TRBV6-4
CASSATGNSPLHF
TGTGCCAGCAGTGCTACAGGGAATTCACCCCTCCACTTT
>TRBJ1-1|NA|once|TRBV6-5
CASRPLRRVNTEAFF
TGTGCCAGCAGACCATTAAGGAGGGTGAACACTGAAGCTTTCTTT
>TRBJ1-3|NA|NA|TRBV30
CAWSPLGPGNTIYF
TGTGCCTGGAGTCCCTTGGGACCGGGAAACACCATATATTTT
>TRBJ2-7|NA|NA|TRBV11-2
CASSFAGAPYEQYF
TGTGCCAGCAGCTTCGCAGGGGCGCCCTACGAGCAGTACTTC
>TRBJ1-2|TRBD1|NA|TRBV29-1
CSVDPNETGNGYTF
TGCAGCGTTGACCCAAACGAGACAGGGAATGGCTACACCTTC
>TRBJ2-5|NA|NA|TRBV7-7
CASGSGGWQETQYF
TGTGCTAGCGGATCAGGGGGATGGCAAGAGACCCAGTACTTC
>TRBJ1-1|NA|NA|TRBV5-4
CASSFGVGNTEAFF
TGTGCCAGCAGCTTCGGGGTAGGGAACACTGAAGCTTTCTTT
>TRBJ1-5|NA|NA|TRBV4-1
CASSHTQGGQPQHF
TGCGCCAGCAGCCACACCCAGGGAGGTCAGCCCCAGCATTTT
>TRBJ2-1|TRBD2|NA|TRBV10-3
CAITSGLAGFYNEQFF
TGTGCCATCACTTCGGGACTAGCGGGTTTCTACAATGAGCAGTTCTTC
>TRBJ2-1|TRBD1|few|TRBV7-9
CASSTRQGPRKFF
TGTGCCAGCAGCACCCGACAGGGGCCGAGGAAGTTCTTC
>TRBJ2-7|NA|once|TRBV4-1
CASSEGLGIARVSEQYF
TGCGCCAGCAGCGAAGGACTGGGGATCGCACGAGTCAGCGAGCAGTACTTC
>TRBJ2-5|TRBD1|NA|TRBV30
CAWSGDRGWETQYF
TGTGCCTGGAGTGGGGACAGGGGCTGGGAGACCCAGTACTTC
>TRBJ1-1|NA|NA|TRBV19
CASRVTFRQNTEAFF
TGTGCCAGTAGGGTGACCTTCCGACAGAACACTGAAGCTTTCTTT
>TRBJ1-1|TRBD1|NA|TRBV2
CASSERGQGAIFF
TGTGCCAGCAGTGAGAGAGGGCAGGGGGCAATCTTCTTT
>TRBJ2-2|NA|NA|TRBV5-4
CASSSGTNTGELFF
TGTGCCAGCAGCTCAGGGACGAACACCGGGGAGCTGTTTTTT
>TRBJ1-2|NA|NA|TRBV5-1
CASSFSGPRYGYTF
TGCGCCAGCAGCTTCTCAGGACCCCGCTATGGCTACACCTTC
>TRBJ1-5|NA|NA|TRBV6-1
CASCSATGHQPQHF
TGTGCCAGTTGTTCCGCAACAGGGCATCAGCCCCAGCATTTT
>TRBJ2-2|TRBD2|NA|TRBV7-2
CASSLGGRARPGELFF
TGTGCCAGCAGCTTAGGGGGGAGGGCCCGACCCGGGGAGCTGTTTTTT
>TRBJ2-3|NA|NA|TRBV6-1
CASSQEGTDTQYF
TGTGCCAGCAGTCAAGAGGGCACAGATACGCAGTATTTT
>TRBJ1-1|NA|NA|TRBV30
CAWSAIGAAEIEAFF
TGTGCCTGGAGTGCCATCGGGGCCGCTGAGATTGAAGCTTTCTTT
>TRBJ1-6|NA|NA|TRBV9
CASSVAIYNSPLHF
TGTGCCAGCAGCGTAGCTATATATAATTCACCCCTCCACTTT
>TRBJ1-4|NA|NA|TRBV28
CASSSGVEKLFF
TGTGCCAGCAGTTCGGGAGTTGAAAAACTGTTTTTT
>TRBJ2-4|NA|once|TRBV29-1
CSVEVAAKNIQYF
TGCAGCGTTGAAGTGGCTGCCAAAAACATTCAGTACTTC
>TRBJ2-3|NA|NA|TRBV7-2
CASSLALGGTDTQYF
TGTGCCAGCAGCTTAGCTCTCGGGGGTACAGATACGCAGTATTTT
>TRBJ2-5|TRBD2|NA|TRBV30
CAWLRRSGGLQETQYF
TGTGCCTGGCTGCGGAGGAGCGGGGGATTACAAGAGACCCAGTACTTC
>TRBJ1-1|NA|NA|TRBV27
CASSPRTENTEAFF
TGTGCCAGCAGTCCGAGGACAGAGAACACTGAAGCTTTCTTT
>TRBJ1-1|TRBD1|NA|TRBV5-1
CASSGGQGARTEAFF
TGCGCCAGCAGCGGGGGACAGGGGGCGCGTACTGAAGCTTTCTTT
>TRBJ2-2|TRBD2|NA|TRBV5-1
CASSLALAVNTGELFF
TGCGCCAGCAGCTTGGCCCTAGCGGTAAACACCGGGGAGCTGTTTTTT
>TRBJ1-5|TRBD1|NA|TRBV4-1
CASSLTGGQPQHF
TGCGCCAGCAGCCTAACAGGGGGCCAGCCCCAGCATTTT